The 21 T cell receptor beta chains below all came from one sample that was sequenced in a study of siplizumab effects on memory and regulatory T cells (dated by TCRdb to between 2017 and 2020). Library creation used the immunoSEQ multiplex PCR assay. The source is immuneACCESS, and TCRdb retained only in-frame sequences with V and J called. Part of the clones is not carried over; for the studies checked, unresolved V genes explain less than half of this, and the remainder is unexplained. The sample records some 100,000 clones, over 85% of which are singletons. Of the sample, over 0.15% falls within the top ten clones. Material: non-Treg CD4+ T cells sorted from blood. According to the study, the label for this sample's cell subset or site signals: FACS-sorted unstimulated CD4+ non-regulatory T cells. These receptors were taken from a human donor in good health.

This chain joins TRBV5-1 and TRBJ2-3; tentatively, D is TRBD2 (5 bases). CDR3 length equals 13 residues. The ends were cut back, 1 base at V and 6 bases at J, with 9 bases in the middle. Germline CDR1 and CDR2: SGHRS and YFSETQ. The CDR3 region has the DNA TGCGCCAGCAGCTTGTCCGGGGATGATACGCAGTATTTT. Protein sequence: CASSLSGDDTQYF.

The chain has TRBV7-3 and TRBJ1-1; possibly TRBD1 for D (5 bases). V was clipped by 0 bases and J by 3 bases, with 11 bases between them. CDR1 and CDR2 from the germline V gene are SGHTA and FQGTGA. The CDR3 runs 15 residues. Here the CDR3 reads CASSLTGGTDTEAFF. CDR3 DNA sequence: TGTGCCAGCAGCTTAACTGGGGGAACTGACACTGAAGCTTTCTTT.

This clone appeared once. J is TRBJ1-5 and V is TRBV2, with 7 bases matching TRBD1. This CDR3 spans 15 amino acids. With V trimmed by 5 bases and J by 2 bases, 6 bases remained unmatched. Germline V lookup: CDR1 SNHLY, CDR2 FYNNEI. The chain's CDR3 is CASSQTTGGNQPQHF. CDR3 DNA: TGTGCCAGCAGTCAGACTACAGGGGGCAATCAGCCCCAGCATTTT.

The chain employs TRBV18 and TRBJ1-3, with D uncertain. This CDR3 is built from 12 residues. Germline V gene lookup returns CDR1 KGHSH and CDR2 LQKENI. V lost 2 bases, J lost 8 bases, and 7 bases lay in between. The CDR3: CASSPGVDTIYF. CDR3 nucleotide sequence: TGTGCCAGCTCACCAGGGGTTGACACCATATATTTT.

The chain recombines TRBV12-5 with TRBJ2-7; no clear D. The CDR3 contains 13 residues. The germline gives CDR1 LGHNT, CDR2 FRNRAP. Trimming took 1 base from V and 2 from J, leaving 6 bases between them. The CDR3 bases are TGTGCTAGTGGTTTGGGGTACCCCTACGAGCAGTACTTC. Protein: CASGLGYPYEQYF.

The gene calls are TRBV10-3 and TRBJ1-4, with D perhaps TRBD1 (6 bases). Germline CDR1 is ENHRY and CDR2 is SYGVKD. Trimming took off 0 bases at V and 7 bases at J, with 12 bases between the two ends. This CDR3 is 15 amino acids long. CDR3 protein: CAISESQGLTEKLFF. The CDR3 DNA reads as TGTGCCATCAGTGAGTCCCAGGGGTTGACTGAAAAACTGTTTTTT.

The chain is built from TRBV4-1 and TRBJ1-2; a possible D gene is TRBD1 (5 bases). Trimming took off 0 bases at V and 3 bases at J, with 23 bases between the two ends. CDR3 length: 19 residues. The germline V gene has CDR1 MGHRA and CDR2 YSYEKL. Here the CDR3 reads CASSQDLLLDGGTYYGYTF. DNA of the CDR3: TGCGCCAGCAGCCAAGATCTGTTGCTAGACGGGGGAACCTACTATGGCTACACCTTC.

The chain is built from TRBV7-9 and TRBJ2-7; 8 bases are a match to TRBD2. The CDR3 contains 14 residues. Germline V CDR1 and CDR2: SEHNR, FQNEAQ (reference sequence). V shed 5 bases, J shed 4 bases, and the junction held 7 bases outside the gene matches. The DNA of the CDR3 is TGTGCCAGCAGCCTGAGCGGGGGAGGTTACGAGCAGTACTTC. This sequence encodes CASSLSGGGYEQYF.

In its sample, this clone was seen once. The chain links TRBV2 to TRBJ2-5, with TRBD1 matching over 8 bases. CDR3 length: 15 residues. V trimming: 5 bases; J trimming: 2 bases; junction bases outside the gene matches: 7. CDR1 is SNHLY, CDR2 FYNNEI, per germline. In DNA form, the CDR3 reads TGTGCCAGCAGTCAAGACAGGGGCCCACAAGAGACCCAGTACTTC. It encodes CASSQDRGPQETQYF.

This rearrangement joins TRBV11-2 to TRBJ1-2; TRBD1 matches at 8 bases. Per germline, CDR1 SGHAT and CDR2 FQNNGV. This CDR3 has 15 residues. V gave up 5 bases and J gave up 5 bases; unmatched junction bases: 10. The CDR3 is CASSLTGQGFYGYTF. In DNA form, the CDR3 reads TGTGCCAGCAGCCTAACCGGACAGGGATTTTATGGCTACACCTTC. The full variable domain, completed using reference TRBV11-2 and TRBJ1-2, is EAGVAQSPRYKIIEKRQSVAFWCNPISGHATLYWYQQILGQGPKLLIQFQNNGVVDDSQLPKDRFSAERLKGVDSTLKIQPAKLEDSAVYLCASSLTGQGFYGYTFGSGTRLTVV.

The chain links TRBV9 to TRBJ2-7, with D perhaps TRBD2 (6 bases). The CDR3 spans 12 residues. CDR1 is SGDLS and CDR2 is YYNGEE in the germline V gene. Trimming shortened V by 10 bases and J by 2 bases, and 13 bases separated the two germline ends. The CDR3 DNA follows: TGTGCCTTGGGACTTTTCCCCTACGAGCAGTACTTC. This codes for CALGLFPYEQYF.

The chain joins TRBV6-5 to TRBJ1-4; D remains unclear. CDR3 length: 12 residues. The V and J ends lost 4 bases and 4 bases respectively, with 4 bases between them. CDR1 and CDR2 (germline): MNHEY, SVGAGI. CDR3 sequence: CASSSGNEKLFF. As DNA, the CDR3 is TGTGCCAGCAGTTCCGGTAATGAAAAACTGTTTTTT.

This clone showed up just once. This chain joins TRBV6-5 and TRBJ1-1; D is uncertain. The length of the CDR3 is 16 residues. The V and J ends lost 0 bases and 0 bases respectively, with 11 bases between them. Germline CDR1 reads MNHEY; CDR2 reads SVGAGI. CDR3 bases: TGTGCCAGCAGTTACTCGGACCCTGGGTTGAACACTGAAGCTTTCTTT. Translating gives CASSYSDPGLNTEAFF.

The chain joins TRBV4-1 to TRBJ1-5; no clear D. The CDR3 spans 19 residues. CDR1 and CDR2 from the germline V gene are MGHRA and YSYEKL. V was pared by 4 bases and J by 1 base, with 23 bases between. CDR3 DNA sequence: TGCGCCAGCAGCCCCGAAGTTGGTAGAACCCGAGAGAGCAATCAGCCCCAGCATTTT. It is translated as CASSPEVGRTRESNQPQHF.

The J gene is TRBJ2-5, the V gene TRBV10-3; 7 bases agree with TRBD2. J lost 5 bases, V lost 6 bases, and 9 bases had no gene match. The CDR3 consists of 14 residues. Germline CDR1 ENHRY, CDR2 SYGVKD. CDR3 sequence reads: CAIRGGGGSETQYF. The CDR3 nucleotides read TGTGCCATCAGGGGAGGCGGGGGTAGTGAGACCCAGTACTTC.

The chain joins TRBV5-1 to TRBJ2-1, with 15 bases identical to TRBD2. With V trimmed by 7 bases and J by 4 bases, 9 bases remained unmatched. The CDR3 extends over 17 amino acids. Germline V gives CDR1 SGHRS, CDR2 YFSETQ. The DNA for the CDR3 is TGCGCCAGCTCCCGGACTAGCGGGGGGGCCTATTACAATGAGCAGTTCTTC. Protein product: CASSRTSGGAYYNEQFF.

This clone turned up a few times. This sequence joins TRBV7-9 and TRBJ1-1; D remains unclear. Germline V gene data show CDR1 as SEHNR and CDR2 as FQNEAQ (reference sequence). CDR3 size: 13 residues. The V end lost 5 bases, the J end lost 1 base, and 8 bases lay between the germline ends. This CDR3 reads CASSRSANTEAFF. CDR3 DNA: TGTGCCAGCAGCCGTTCAGCGAACACTGAAGCTTTCTTT. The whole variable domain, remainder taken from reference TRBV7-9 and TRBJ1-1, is DTGVSQNPRHKITKRGQNVTFRCDPISEHNRLYWYRQTLGQGPEFLTYFQNEAQLEKSRLLSDRFSAERPKGSFSTLEIQRTEQGDSAMYLCASSRSANTEAFFGQGTRLTVV.

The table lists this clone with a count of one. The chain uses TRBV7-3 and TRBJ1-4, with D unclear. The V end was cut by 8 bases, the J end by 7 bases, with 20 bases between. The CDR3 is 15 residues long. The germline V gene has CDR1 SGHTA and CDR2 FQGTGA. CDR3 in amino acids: CASCRSSRTGEKLFF. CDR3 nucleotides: TGTGCCAGCTGCCGCTCAAGTAGAACTGGTGAAAAACTGTTTTTT.

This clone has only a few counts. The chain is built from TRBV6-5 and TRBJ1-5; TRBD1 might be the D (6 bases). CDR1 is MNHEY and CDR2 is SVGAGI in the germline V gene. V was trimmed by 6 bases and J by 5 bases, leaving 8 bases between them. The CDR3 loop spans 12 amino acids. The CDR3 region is CASRQGDQPQHF. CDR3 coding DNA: TGTGCCAGCAGACAGGGTGATCAGCCCCAGCATTTT.

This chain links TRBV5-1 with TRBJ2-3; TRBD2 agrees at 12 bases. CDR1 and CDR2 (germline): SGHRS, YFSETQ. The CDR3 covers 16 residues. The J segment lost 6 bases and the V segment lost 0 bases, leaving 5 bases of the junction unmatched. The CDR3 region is CASSLGPSGGADTQYF. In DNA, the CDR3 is TGCGCCAGCAGCTTGGGTCCTAGCGGGGGGGCGGATACGCAGTATTTT.

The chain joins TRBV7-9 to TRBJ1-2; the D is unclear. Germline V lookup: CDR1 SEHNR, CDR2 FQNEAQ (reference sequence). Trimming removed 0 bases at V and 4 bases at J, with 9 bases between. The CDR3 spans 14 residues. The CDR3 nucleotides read TGTGCCAGCAGCTTAGCGGGCAGCTTCTATGGCTACACCTTC. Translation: CASSLAGSFYGYTF.